Below, one T cell receptor (beta chain) is given with its context. This clone was recorded a few times. It lacks a known antigen. Per-nucleotide qualities are absent, and no much larger clonotype sits a single base away. At the DNA level, this CDR3 is encoded by other sequences in the same sample as well. The CDR3 covers 14 residues, taking in both the cysteine and the phenylalanine. Only the CDR3 part of the read is kept: 42 bases, read in frame from the first base. CDR1 and CDR2, looked up from the germline V gene, are SGHRS and YFSETQ. V loses 4 bases at its end and J loses 1 base; junction bases beyond the gene matches: 4. The sample belongs to a study of blood T cell repertoires in COVID-19 (dated by TCRdb to the early 2020s). Study-level background: Collaborator samples came from the United States, Italy and Spain and covered acute and convalescent phases of COVID-19. The material from the prospective study consisted of cDNA or gDNA derived from T cells, B-cell-depleted T cells, or PBMCs. Subjects who had been exposed to COVID-19, were actively infected with it, or had recovered from it provided the deeply sampled blood TCRbeta repertoires that made up the dataset. A freely available public database, intended as a resource for researchers studying the immune response to SARS-CoV-2, is where the repertoires were released. Samples came from the ongoing ImmuneRACE study (first 160 participants) plus 1,254 subjects from 6 global collaborators. Nearly every sample came with metadata listing a de-identified subject ID, COVID-19 status, age in years and sex. Where available, HLA class I and class II types were obtained from metadata supplied by the sample provider rather than from assay-based typing.

What the work shows at the level of the full study, not this receptor alone: The quantity of clinical and demographic metadata differed by source and by participant and was supplied without curation.

TCRbeta CDR3 regions were amplified from genomic DNA using the immunoSEQ Assay, a bias-controlled multiplex PCR. In the paper's pipeline: Within the assay, amplification of reference gene primers was used to estimate how many nucleated cells each sample contained. To quantify the absolute abundance of each unique TCRbeta CDR3 rearrangement, sequence reads were collapsed and filtered. Productive Simpson clonality was computed per sample as the square root of Simpson's diversity index over productive rearrangements. Here the immuneACCESS table is served through TCRdb, limited to in-frame sequences with V and J called. Missing clones are a known gap in these copies; in checked studies unresolved V genes cover under half, and the rest lacks a known reason. V, J and clone size are taken as reported in that table, and D and trimming were inferred from the DNA itself. The sample table shows about 220,000 clones, and roughly 88% are seen once. The ten largest make up roughly a tenth of the sample.

Collaborating institutions collected whole blood in K2EDTA tubes following their own protocols. For TCRbeta analysis, collaborator samples were shipped as frozen whole blood, as isolated PBMCs, or as DNA extracted from either sample type. Sequences were obtained from peripheral blood. The V gene is TRBV5-1 and the J gene is TRBJ1-1, and TRBD1 matches 7 of the central bases. The sequence derives from a man aged 45 to 65 with active or convalescent COVID-19. The encoded CDR3 is CASSKTGPNTEAFF. The nucleotides are TGCGCCAGCAGCAAGACAGGGCCGAACACTGAAGCTTTCTTT.